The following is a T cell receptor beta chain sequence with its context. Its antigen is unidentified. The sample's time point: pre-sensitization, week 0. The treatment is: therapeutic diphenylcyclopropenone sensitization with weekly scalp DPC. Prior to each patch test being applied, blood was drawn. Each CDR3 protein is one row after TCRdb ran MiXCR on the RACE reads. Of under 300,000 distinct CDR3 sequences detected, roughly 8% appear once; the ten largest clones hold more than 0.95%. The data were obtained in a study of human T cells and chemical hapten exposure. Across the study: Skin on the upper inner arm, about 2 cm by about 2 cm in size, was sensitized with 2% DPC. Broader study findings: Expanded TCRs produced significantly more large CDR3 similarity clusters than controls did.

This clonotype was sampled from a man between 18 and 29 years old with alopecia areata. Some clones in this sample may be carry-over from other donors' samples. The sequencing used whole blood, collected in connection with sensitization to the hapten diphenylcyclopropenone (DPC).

The CDR3: CASFPGLAGGRGTDTQYF. The CDR3 coding sequence is TGTGCCAGCTTCCCGGGACTAGCGGGGGGGCGGGGCACAGATACGCAGTATTTT. The gene calls are TRBV2 and TRBJ2-3; 16 bases are a match to TRBD2. CDR3 length: 18 amino acids. Germline-derived CDR1 and CDR2 are SNHLY and FYNNEI. V lost 8 bases to trimming and J lost 1 base; unmatched junction nucleotides: 9.